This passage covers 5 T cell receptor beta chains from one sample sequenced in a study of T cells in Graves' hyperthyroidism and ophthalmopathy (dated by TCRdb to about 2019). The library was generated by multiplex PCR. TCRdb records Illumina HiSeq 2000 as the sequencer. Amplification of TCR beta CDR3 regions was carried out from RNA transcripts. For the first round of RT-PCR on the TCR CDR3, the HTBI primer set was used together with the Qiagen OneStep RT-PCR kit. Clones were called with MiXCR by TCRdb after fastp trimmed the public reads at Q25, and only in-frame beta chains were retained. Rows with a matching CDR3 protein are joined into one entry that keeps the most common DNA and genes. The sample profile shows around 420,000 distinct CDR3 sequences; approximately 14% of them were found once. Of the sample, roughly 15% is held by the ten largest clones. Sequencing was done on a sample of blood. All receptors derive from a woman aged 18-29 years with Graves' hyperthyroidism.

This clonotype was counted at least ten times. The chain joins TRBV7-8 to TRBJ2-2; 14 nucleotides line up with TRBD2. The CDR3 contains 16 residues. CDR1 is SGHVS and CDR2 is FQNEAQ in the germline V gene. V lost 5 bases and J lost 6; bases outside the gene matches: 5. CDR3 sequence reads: CASSPTSGRAAGELFF. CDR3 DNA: TGTGCCAGCAGCCCGACTAGCGGGAGGGCGGCCGGGGAGCTGTTTTTT.

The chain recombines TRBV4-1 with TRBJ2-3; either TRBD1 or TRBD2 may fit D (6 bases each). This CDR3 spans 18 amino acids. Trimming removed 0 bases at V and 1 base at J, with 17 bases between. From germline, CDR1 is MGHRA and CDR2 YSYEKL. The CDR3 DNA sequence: TGCGCCAGCAGCCAAGAAACTAGAGGACAGCGGGGCACAGATACGCAGTATTTT. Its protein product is CASSQETRGQRGTDTQYF.

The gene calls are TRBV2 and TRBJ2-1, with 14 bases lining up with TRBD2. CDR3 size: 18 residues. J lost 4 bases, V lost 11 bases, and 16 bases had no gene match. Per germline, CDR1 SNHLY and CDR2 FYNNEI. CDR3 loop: CAGSTGLAGAGGYNEQFF. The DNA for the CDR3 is TGTGCCGGCTCTACGGGACTAGCGGGGGCCGGGGGTTACAATGAGCAGTTCTTC.

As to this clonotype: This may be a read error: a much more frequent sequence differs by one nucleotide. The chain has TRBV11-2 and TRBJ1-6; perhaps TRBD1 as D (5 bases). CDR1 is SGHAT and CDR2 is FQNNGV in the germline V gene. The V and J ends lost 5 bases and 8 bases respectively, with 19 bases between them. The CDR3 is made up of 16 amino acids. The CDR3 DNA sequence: TGTGCCAGCAGCCTATCAAACGGGGCCAGTTATTCACCCCTCCACTTT. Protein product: CASSLSNGASYSPLHF.

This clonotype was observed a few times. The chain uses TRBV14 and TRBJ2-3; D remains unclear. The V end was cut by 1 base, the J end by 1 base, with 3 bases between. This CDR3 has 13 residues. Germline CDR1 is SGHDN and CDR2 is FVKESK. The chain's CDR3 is CASSQVGTDTQYF. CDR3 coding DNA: TGTGCCAGCAGCCAAGTAGGCACAGATACGCAGTATTTT.